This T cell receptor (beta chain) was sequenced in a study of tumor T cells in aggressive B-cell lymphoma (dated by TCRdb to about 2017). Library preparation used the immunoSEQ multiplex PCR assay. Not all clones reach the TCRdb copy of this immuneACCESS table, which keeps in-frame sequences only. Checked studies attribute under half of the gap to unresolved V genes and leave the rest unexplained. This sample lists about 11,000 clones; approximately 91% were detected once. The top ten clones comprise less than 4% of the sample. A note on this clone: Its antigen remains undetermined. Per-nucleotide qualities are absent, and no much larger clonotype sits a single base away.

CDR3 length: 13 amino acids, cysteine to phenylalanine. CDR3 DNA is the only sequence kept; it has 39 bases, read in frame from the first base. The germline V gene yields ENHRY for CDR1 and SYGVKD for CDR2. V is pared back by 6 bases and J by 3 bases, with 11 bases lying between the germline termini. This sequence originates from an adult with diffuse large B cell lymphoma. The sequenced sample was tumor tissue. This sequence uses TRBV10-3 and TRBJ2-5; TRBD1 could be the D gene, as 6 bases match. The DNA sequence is TGTGCCATCAGCATGAACAGGGAAGAGACCCAGTACTTC. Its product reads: CAISMNREETQYF.